A selection of T cell receptor beta chains follows, all from one sample in a study of OX40 agonist ivuxolimab in advanced cancers. Profiling relied on immunoSEQ multiplex PCR, and the TCRdb table lists in-frame clones only, not all of them. The data show 40,000 or so clones, with around four fifths seen just once and 21% held by the top ten. This sample comprised CD4+ or CD8+ T cells sorted from blood, obtained in a trial of the OX40 agonist ivuxolimab. The receptors come from an adult with an advanced solid tumor such as melanoma, head and neck, liver or kidney cancer. The CDR3 runs from the conserved cysteine through the conserved F or W. D genes are given only for firm matches. Clone size appears in some rows only: once, few, many, or a class for an expanded clone.

V	D	size	J	DNA	CDR3
TRBV9	.	.	TRBJ2-1	TGTGCCAGCAGCGTAGAGGGAGGGGGCTGGGATGAGCAGTTCTTC	CASSVEGGGWDEQFF
TRBV27	TRBD1	.	TRBJ1-2	TGTGCCAGCAGTCACCGACAGGGAAAGGGAGGCTACTATGGCTACACCTTC	CASSHRQGKGGYYGYTF
TRBV9	.	.	TRBJ2-5	TGTGCCAGCAGCGTAGCTCCAGGGACAGAGACCCAGTACTTC	CASSVAPGTETQYF
TRBV28	TRBD2	.	TRBJ2-7	TGTGCCAGCAGTCAAGCACGGCTAGCGGGAGCCCGCTCCTACGAGCAGTACTTC	CASSQARLAGARSYEQYF
TRBV4-1	.	.	TRBJ1-6	TGCGCCAGCAGCCAAGATACCACCTCCTATAATTCACCCCTCCACTTT	CASSQDTTSYNSPLHF
TRBV10-3	.	.	TRBJ1-5	TGTGCCATCAGTGAAGGGACATCAGGTGGTCAGCCCCAGCATTTT	CAISEGTSGGQPQHF
TRBV6-1	TRBD1	.	TRBJ1-5	TGTGCCAGCAGCCTGACAGGGTCCGGCAATCAGCCCCAGCATTTT	CASSLTGSGNQPQHF
TRBV19	TRBD2	.	TRBJ2-3	TGTGCCAGTAGGACTAGCGGGAGGGGCACAGATACGCAGTATTTT	CASRTSGRGTDTQYF
TRBV14	.	.	TRBJ2-3	TGTGCCAGCAGCCAAGCCGGAAGGGCCACAGATACGCAGTATTTT	CASSQAGRATDTQYF
TRBV15	.	.	TRBJ1-1	TGTGCCACCAGCAGAGATTTCGGGGACACTGAAGCTTTCTTT	CATSRDFGDTEAFF
TRBV19	.	.	TRBJ2-5	TGTGCCAGTAGTAGACAGGACACGCAAGAGACCCAGTACTTC	CASSRQDTQETQYF
TRBV10-3	TRBD1	.	TRBJ2-5	TGTGCCATCAGTCCCGGGACAGGGGACTTGGAGACCCAGTACTTC	CAISPGTGDLETQYF
TRBV10-3	TRBD1	.	TRBJ1-2	TGTGCCATCAACCCGGGACAGGGTAAATCCCATCCCTATGGCTACACCTTC	CAINPGQGKSHPYGYTF
TRBV2	.	.	TRBJ2-2	TGTGCCAGCAGGGGGGCCGGCGACACCGGGGAGCTGTTTTTT	CASRGAGDTGELFF
TRBV10-1	.	few	TRBJ1-2	TGCGCCAGCAGTGGGCTGCAGGGAGCTGGCTACACCTTC	CASSGLQGAGYTF
TRBV29-1	.	.	TRBJ2-5	TGCAGCGTCACCGGGACTCCAGGGGGAGAGACCCAGTACTTC	CSVTGTPGGETQYF
TRBV15	TRBD1	.	TRBJ2-1	TGTGCCACCAGCAGTTCGGGACAGCACAATGAGCAGTTCTTC	CATSSSGQHNEQFF